This TCR beta chain stems from a study of identical twins. Germline CDR1 and CDR2: MNHEY and SMNVEV (reference sequence). Deletions cut 2 bases from V and 3 bases from J, with 14 bases between. The CDR3 length is 15 residues. Each CDR3 protein is one row after TCRdb ran MiXCR on the 5' RACE reads. Of about 340,000 distinct CDR3 sequences detected, approximately 13% appear once; the ten largest clones hold 7.2%. This clonotype has just a few counts. Its specificity is not known. The study's findings and limits: Fewer insertions marked abundant cord blood beta clonotypes; young adult naive trended weakly, memory not at all. There was an excess of low generation probability in the out-of-frame alpha sequences that twins shared.

Healthy Caucasians, and only they, were the donors. These same records also appear under a second study, on yellow fever vaccine responses in identical twins.

Sequencing used CD8+ T cells sorted from blood. The clonotype was recovered from a young woman in good health. The chain is built from TRBV27 and TRBJ2-7; D perhaps matches TRBD2 (5 bases). CDR3 sequence reads: CASSLRLAYGYEQYF. As DNA, the CDR3 is TGTGCCAGCAGTTTACGGCTAGCATATGGCTACGAGCAGTACTTC.